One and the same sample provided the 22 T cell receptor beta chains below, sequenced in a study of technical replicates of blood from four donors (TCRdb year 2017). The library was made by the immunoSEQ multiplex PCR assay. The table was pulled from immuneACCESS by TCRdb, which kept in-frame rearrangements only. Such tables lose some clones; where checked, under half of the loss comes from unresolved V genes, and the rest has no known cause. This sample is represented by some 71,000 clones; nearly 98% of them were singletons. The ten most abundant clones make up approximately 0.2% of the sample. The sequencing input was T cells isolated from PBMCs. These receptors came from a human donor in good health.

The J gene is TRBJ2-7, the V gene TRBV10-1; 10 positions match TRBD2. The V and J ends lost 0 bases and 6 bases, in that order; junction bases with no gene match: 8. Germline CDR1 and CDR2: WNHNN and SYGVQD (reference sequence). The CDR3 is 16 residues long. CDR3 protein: CASSESILAGAREQYF. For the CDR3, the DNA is TGCGCCAGCAGTGAGTCCATTCTAGCGGGAGCCCGCGAGCAGTACTTC.

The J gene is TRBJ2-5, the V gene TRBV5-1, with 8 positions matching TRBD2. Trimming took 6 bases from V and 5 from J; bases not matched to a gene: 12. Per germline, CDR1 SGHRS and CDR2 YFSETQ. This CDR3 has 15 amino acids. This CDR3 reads CASTPVGTRSETQYF. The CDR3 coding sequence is TGCGCCAGCACCCCGGTGGGGACTAGGTCGGAGACCCAGTACTTC.

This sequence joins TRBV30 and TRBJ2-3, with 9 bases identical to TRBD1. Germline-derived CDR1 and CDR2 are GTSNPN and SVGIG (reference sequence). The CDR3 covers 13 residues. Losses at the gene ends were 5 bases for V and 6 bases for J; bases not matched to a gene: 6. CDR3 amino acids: CAWDRGLMDTQYF. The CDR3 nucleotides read TGTGCCTGGGACAGGGGGTTGATGGATACGCAGTATTTT.

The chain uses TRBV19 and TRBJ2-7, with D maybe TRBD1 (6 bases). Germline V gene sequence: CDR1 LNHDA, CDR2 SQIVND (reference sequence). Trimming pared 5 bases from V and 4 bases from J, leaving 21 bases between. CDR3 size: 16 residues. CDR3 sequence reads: CASSPSTGPGKYEQYF. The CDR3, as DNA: TGTGCCAGTAGTCCTTCTACAGGGCCGGGAAAGTACGAGCAGTACTTC.

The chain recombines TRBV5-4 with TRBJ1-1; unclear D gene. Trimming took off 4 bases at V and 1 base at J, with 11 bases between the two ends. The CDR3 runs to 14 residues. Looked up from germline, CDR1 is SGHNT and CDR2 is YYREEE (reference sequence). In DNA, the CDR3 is TGTGCCAGCAGCCCCCCTGGCGGGAACACTGAAGCTTTCTTT. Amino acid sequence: CASSPPGGNTEAFF.

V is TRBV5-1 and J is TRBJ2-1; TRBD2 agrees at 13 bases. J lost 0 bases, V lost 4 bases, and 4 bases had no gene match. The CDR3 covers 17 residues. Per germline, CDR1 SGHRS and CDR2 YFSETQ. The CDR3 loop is CASSQGLAGNSYNEQFF. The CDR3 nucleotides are TGCGCCAGCAGCCAGGGACTAGCGGGGAACTCCTACAATGAGCAGTTCTTC. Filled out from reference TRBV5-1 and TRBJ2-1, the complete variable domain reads KAGVTQTPRYLIKTRGQQVTLSCSPISGHRSVSWYQQTPGQGLQFLFEYFSETQRNKGNFPGRFSGRQFSNSRSEMNVSTLELGDSALYLCASSQGLAGNSYNEQFFGPGTRLTVL.

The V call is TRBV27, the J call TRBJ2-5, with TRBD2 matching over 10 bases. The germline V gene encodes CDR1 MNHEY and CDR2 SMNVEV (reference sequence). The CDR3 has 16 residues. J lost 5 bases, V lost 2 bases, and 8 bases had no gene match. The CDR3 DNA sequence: TGTGCCAGCAGTTTACGAGCGGGGGGGCCAGGGGAGACCCAGTACTTC. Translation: CASSLRAGGPGETQYF.

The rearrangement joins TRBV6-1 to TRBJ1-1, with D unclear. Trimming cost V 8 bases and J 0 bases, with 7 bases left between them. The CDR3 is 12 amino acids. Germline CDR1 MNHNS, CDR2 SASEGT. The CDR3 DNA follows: TGTGCCAGCGCAGGTATGAACACTGAAGCTTTCTTT. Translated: CASAGMNTEAFF.

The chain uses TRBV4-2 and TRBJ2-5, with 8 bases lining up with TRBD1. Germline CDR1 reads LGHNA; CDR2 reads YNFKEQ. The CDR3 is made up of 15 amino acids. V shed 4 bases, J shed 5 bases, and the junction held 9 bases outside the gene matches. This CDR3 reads CASSPRTGIRETQYF. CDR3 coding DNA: TGTGCCAGCAGCCCCAGGACAGGGATAAGGGAGACCCAGTACTTC.

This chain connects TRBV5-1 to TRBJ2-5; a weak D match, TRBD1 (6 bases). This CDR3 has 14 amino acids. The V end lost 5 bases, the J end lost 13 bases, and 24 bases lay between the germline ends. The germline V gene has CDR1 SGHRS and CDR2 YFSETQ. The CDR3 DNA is TGCGCCAGCAGTTTCACACTCGGGACACCCATCGGGTACTTC. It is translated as CASSFTLGTPIGYF.

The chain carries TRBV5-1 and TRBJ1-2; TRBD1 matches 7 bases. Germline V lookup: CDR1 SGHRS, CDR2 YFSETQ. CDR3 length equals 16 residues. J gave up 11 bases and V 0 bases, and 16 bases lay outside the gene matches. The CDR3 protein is CASSLDSPYSGGGYTF. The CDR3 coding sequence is TGCGCCAGCAGCTTGGATAGCCCTTACTCAGGGGGAGGTTACACCTTC.

This CDR3 is CASSSLPTGRGDGTNEKLFF. The CDR3 bases are TGCGCCAGCAGCTCACTTCCAACAGGCAGAGGAGACGGGACTAATGAAAAACTGTTTTTT. The rearrangement joins TRBV5-1 to TRBJ1-4, with D tentatively TRBD1 (5 bases). In germline, CDR1 is SGHRS, CDR2 YFSETQ. Trimming stripped 3 bases from V and 2 bases from J, with 26 bases between. CDR3 length: 20 amino acids.

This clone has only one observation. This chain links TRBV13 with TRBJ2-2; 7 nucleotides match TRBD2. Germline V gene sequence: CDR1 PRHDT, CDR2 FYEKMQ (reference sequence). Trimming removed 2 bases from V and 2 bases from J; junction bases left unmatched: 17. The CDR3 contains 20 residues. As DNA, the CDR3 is TGTGCCAGCAGCTTACCCAGGTGGCGGGAGAGGGGAAATAACACCGGGGAGCTGTTTTTT. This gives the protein CASSLPRWRERGNNTGELFF.

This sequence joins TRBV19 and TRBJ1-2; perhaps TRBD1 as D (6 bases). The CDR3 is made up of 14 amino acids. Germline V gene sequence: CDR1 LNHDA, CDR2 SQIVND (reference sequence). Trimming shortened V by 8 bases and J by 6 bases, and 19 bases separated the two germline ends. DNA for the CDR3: TGTGCCAGTCACAAAATACAGGGATCGGATGGCTACACCTTC. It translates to CASHKIQGSDGYTF.

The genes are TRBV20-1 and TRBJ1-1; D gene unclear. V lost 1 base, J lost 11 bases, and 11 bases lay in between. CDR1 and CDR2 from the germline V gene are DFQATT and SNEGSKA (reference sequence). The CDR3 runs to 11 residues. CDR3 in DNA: TGCAGTGCTAGAGTCAGGTTGGTTGCTTTCTTT. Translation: CSARVRLVAFF.

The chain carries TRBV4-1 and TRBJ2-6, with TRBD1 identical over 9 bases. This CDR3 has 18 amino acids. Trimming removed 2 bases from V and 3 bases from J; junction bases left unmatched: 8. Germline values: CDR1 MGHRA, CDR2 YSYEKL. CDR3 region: CASSQTGGAVYGANVLTF. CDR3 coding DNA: TGCGCCAGCAGCCAAACAGGGGGCGCGGTTTATGGGGCCAACGTCCTGACTTTC.

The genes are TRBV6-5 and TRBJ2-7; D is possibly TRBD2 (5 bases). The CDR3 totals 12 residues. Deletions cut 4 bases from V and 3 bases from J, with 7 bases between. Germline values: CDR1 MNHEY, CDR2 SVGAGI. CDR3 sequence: CASSSGVYEQYF. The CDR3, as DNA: TGTGCCAGCAGTTCCGGGGTCTACGAGCAGTACTTC.

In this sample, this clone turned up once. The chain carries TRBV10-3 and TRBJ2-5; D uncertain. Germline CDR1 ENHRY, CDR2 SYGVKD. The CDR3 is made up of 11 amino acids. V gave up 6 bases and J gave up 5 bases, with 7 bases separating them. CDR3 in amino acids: CAISFGETQYF. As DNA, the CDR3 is TGTGCCATCAGCTTCGGGGAGACCCAGTACTTC.

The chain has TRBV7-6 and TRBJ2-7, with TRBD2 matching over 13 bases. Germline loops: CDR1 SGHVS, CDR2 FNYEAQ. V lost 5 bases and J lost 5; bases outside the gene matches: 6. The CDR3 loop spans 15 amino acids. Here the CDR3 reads CASSPWTSGSHEQYF. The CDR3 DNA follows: TGTGCCAGCAGCCCGTGGACTAGCGGGAGTCACGAGCAGTACTTC.

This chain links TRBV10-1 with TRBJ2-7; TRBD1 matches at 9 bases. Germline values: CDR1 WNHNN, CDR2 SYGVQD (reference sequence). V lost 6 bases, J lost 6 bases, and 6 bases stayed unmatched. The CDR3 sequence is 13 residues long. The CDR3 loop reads CASREQGAGEQYF. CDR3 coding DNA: TGCGCCAGCAGGGAACAGGGGGCAGGCGAGCAGTACTTC.

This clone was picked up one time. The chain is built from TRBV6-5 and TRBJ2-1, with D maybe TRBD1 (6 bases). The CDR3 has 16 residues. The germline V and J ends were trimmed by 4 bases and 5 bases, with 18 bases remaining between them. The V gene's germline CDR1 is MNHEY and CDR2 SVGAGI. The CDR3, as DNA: TGTGCCAGCAGTTCCGGGACAACCTATATTAACAATGAGCAGTTCTTC. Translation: CASSSGTTYINNEQFF.

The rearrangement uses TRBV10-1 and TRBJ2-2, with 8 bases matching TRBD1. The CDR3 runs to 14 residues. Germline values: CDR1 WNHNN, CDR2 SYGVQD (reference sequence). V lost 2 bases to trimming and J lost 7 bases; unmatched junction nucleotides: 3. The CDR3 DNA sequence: TGCGCCAGCAGTGAGCAGGGGGCGGTCGGGGAGCTGTTTTTT. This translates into CASSEQGAVGELFF.